This T cell receptor beta chain was captured in a study of T-cell memory formation after mild COVID-19. Sample barcodes and UMIs were carried by the TCR alpha and TCR beta cDNA libraries that 5'RACE generated with constant-segment primers. One entry per CDR3 protein results from TCRdb running MiXCR on the 5' RACE reads. The repertoire holds approximately 60,000 distinct CDR3 sequences, with 9.3% as singletons. Trimming removed 1 base from V and 2 bases from J; junction bases left unmatched: 9. This CDR3 has 17 residues. Germline V gene data show CDR1 as MGHRA and CDR2 as YSYEKL. Study outcomes and limitations: The study found contracting CD4+ clones mainly in CM and EM and contracting CD8+ clones in EMRA. Memory cells collected pre-infection included some clones that later responded, suggesting cross-reactive memory joined. Day 15 to 85 contractors were CD4/CD8 balanced; later expanders leaned CD4+.

Ten or more counts support this clonotype. Its antigen is as yet unknown. Sequenced: PBMCs or a T cell subset sorted from them (not recorded which). The sequence was collected from a man aged 18 to 29 who had mild COVID-19 (a few samples of this study predate the infection). Cell type and time point are not known. The J gene is TRBJ2-3, the V gene TRBV4-1, with TRBD2 identical over 7 bases. CDR3 sequence reads: CASSQAYSGFDTDTQYF. Written as DNA, the CDR3 is TGCGCCAGCAGCCAAGCCTATAGCGGGTTCGACACAGATACGCAGTATTTT.